This entry lists 22 T cell receptor beta chains sequenced from one sample in a study of shared clonotypes between healthy human individuals. Data came from immunoSEQ multiplex PCR; TCRdb stores just in-frame clones and leaves some out. The data contain over a million clones, 78% of them singletons. The sample taken for sequencing was memory CD4+ T cells from PBMCs. Subset specified: CD45RA-negative fraction. The source is a young man in good health. Some clones in this sample may be carry-over from other donors' samples.

The genes are TRBV9 and TRBJ2-3, with TRBD1 as a possible D gene (5 bases). The CDR3 contains 16 residues. Germline CDR1 SGDLS, CDR2 YYNGEE. V lost 0 bases and J 4 bases, leaving 15 bases between the germline ends. CDR3 in amino acids: CASSVDPGLPPDTQYF. CDR3 in DNA: TGTGCCAGCAGCGTAGATCCAGGGCTCCCGCCAGATACGCAGTATTTT. The full variable domain, its missing parts supplied by reference TRBV9 and TRBJ2-3, is DSGVTQTPKHLITATGQRVTLRCSPRSGDLSVYWYQQSLDQGLQFLIQYYNGEERAKGNILERFSAQQFPDLHSELNLSSLELGDSALYFCASSVDPGLPPDTQYFGPGTRLTVL.

In this sample, this clone turned up once. V usage is TRBV19 and J usage is TRBJ1-2; D gene uncertain. Trimming stripped 5 bases from V and 2 bases from J, with 6 bases between. The CDR3 loop spans 12 amino acids. Per germline, CDR1 LNHDA and CDR2 SQIVND (reference sequence). DNA for the CDR3: TGTGCCAGTAGTGGTGCAAACTATGGCTACACCTTC. Protein: CASSGANYGYTF.

The J gene is TRBJ2-2, the V gene TRBV27, with 7 bases aligning to TRBD2. CDR3 length: 17 amino acids. The V segment lost 2 bases and the J segment 0 bases; nucleotides outside the gene matches: 6. Germline loops: CDR1 MNHEY, CDR2 SMNVEV (reference sequence). DNA for the CDR3: TGTGCCAGCAGTTTAAGGGGTGCGGGAGCGAACACCGGGGAGCTGTTTTTT. Protein: CASSLRGAGANTGELFF.

This clone occurred many times. The V and J genes are TRBV20-1 and TRBJ2-7; D is undetermined. V was shortened by 7 bases and J by 2 bases, with 9 bases between the two germline ends. Germline-derived CDR1 and CDR2 are DFQATT and SNEGSKA (reference sequence). The CDR3 spans 11 residues. The CDR3 nucleotides read TGCAGTGTCGGAAGGCCCTACGAGCAGTACTTC. It translates to CSVGRPYEQYF.

This chain connects TRBV19 to TRBJ2-3; 9 bases agree with TRBD1. Trimming removed 4 bases from V and 5 bases from J; junction bases left unmatched: 7. Germline V gene lookup returns CDR1 LNHDA and CDR2 SQIVND (reference sequence). The CDR3 has 15 amino acids. CDR3 bases: TGTGCCAGTAGTAGACGGACAGGGGCGAAAGATACGCAGTATTTT. As protein: CASSRRTGAKDTQYF.

The chain links TRBV11-1 to TRBJ1-2; D might be TRBD1 (5 bases). V was clipped by 3 bases and J by 6 bases, with 20 bases between them. The CDR3 is 16 amino acids. Germline V gene data show CDR1 as SGHAT and CDR2 as FQDESV (reference sequence). CDR3: CASSFGRGLFLDGYTF. DNA for the CDR3: TGTGCCAGCAGCTTCGGTCGGGGGTTGTTTTTGGATGGCTACACCTTC.

This chain connects TRBV28 to TRBJ2-7; D is perhaps TRBD1 or TRBD2 (5 bases each). Germline assignment: CDR1 MDHEN and CDR2 SYDVKM. The CDR3 loop spans 16 amino acids. Trimming left V 4 bases short and J 3 bases short, with 19 bases between. CDR3 bases: TGTGCCAGCAGTTCTTTCTCTGGGGCGGGCGACTACGAGCAGTACTTC. Translated: CASSSFSGAGDYEQYF.

This clone has more than one count but fewer than ten. This rearrangement joins TRBV2 to TRBJ1-4; 9 nucleotides line up with TRBD1. From germline, CDR1 is SNHLY and CDR2 FYNNEI. This CDR3 contains 14 residues. V shed 7 bases, J shed 5 bases, and the junction held 5 bases outside the gene matches. The CDR3 spells CASKKTGGNEKLFF. The CDR3 nucleotides are TGTGCCAGCAAGAAGACAGGGGGAAATGAAAAACTGTTTTTT.

V and J are TRBV19 and TRBJ2-7, with D possibly matching TRBD1 (7 bases). The CDR3 totals 16 residues. CDR1 is LNHDA and CDR2 is SQIVND in the germline V gene (reference sequence). The V end lost 6 bases, the J end lost 0 bases, and 18 bases lay between the germline ends. CDR3 DNA sequence: TGTGCCAGTAGCTCCCGGGCAGGGGGGAGCTCCTACGAGCAGTACTTC. Protein sequence: CASSSRAGGSSYEQYF.

V gene TRBV30 combines with J gene TRBJ2-1; D uncertain. Germline CDR1 and CDR2: GTSNPN and SVGIG (reference sequence). CDR3 length: 14 residues. V was shortened by 4 bases and J by 2 bases, with 12 bases between the two germline ends. DNA of the CDR3: TGTGCCTGGATCCCCCCCAGAACCTACAATGAGCAGTTCTTC. The encoded protein is CAWIPPRTYNEQFF.

This chain joins TRBV27 and TRBJ2-1; 7 positions agree with TRBD1. CDR1 and CDR2 from the germline V gene are MNHEY and SMNVEV (reference sequence). J was trimmed by 10 bases and V by 5 bases; bases with no gene match: 14. The length of the CDR3 is 15 residues. CDR3 in DNA: TGTGCCAGCAGTGTCGCGACAGGGAAAGGCCCAGAGCAGTTCTTC. It yields the protein CASSVATGKGPEQFF.

This clone appeared a single time. V is TRBV4-2 and J is TRBJ2-2; D possibly corresponds to TRBD2 (6 bases). Germline V gives CDR1 LGHNA, CDR2 YNFKEQ. Trimming stripped 4 bases from V and 3 bases from J, with 12 bases between. This CDR3 is 15 amino acids long. The chain's CDR3 is CASSPAGGDTGELFF. In DNA, the CDR3 is TGTGCCAGCAGCCCTGCCGGCGGGGACACCGGGGAGCTGTTTTTT.

This clone showed up just once. The V and J genes are TRBV7-2 and TRBJ2-5; unclear D gene. The germline CDR1 and CDR2 sequences are SGHTA and FQGNSA. The length of the CDR3 is 12 residues. V was trimmed by 2 bases and J by 5 bases, leaving 6 bases between them. The chain's CDR3 is CASSLLFETQYF. The CDR3 region has the DNA TGTGCCAGCAGCTTACTGTTCGAGACCCAGTACTTC.

The rearrangement uses TRBV27 and TRBJ1-2; 7 bases are a match to TRBD1. The CDR3 has 13 residues. Losses at the gene ends were 6 bases for V and 10 bases for J; bases not matched to a gene: 11. Germline-derived CDR1 and CDR2 are MNHEY and SMNVEV (reference sequence). This chain's CDR3 is CASRAPGQLHYTF. For the CDR3, the DNA is TGTGCCAGCAGGGCACCGGGACAGCTCCACTACACCTTC.

The chain links TRBV27 to TRBJ2-5, with TRBD1 matching over 7 bases. Germline V gene sequence: CDR1 MNHEY, CDR2 SMNVEV (reference sequence). J lost 6 bases, V lost 4 bases, and 5 bases had no gene match. This CDR3 comprises 13 residues. This CDR3 is CASSSTGRKTQYF. Here the CDR3 DNA reads TGTGCCAGCAGTTCGACAGGGAGAAAGACCCAGTACTTC.

V is TRBV5-1 and J is TRBJ2-5; 9 bases agree with TRBD2. The CDR3 length is 15 residues. Germline CDR1 and CDR2: SGHRS and YFSETQ. The ends lost 1 base at V and 4 bases at J; junction bases unmatched: 5. The CDR3 reads CASSLLTSGAETQYF. CDR3 coding DNA: TGCGCCAGCAGCTTGTTGACTAGCGGAGCAGAGACCCAGTACTTC.

CDR3 sequence reads: CASIWTGSENGYTF. Here the CDR3 DNA reads TGTGCCAGCATCTGGACAGGATCGGAGAATGGCTACACCTTC. This chain joins TRBV2 and TRBJ1-2; 7 nucleotides match TRBD1. Germline V lookup: CDR1 SNHLY, CDR2 FYNNEI. J lost 6 bases, V lost 7 bases, and 11 bases had no gene match. The CDR3 has 14 amino acids.

The gene calls are TRBV5-4 and TRBJ2-5; maybe TRBD2 (7 bases). Germline loops: CDR1 SGHNT, CDR2 YYREEE (reference sequence). CDR3 length: 14 amino acids. V was clipped by 2 bases and J by 3 bases, with 11 bases between them. The CDR3 is CASSFGGREETQYF. The CDR3, as DNA: TGTGCCAGCAGCTTCGGGGGGCGAGAAGAGACCCAGTACTTC.

The genes are TRBV2 and TRBJ2-2; D unresolved. The CDR3 length is 11 residues. Trimming took off 8 bases at V and 2 bases at J, with 3 bases between the two ends. The V gene's germline CDR1 is SNHLY and CDR2 FYNNEI. Written as DNA, the CDR3 is TGTGCCAGCGCAAACACCGGGGAGCTGTTTTTT. It yields the protein CASANTGELFF.

The chain combines TRBV5-1 with TRBJ1-1, with D uncertain. The germline V and J ends were trimmed by 4 bases and 7 bases, with 14 bases remaining between them. In germline, CDR1 is SGHRS, CDR2 YFSETQ. The CDR3 is 13 residues long. CDR3 bases: TGCGCCAGCAGCGCTGTCGTCGGAAATGAAGCTTTCTTT. Its protein is CASSAVVGNEAFF.

This clone was seen more than once but under ten times. The rearrangement uses TRBV18 and TRBJ1-2; D is unclear. Germline V gene lookup returns CDR1 KGHSH and CDR2 LQKENI. Trimming removed 2 bases at V and 3 bases at J, with 7 bases between. The CDR3 totals 13 residues. CDR3 bases: TGTGCCAGCTCACCAGGGAAGGACTATGGCTACACCTTC. Translated: CASSPGKDYGYTF.

About this clone: This sequence may be a read error, since a much larger clone differs from it by one base. The chain has TRBV4-1 and TRBJ1-1; D gene unclear. Trimming pared 1 base from V and 8 bases from J, leaving 17 bases between. CDR1 is MGHRA and CDR2 is YSYEKL in the germline V gene. The CDR3 totals 15 residues. CDR3 sequence (DNA): TGCGCCAGCAGCCAAGCCGAGGCAGGAGAGATAGAAGCTTTCTTT. Protein sequence: CASSQAEAGEIEAFF.